The clone carrying this T cell receptor beta chain was counted once. As originally analysed: Estimated nucleated cell counts came from reference gene primer amplification. Clones were sequenced by immunoSEQ multiplex PCR, and TCRdb holds only the in-frame ones, with some missing. V and J calls plus clone size are reproduced from that table; the DNA served to infer D and trimming. The table records 130,000 to 150,000 clones, around 87% of them present only once. Within 2 weeks before study entry, exposed participants met a COVID-19 case. J gave up 7 bases and V 4 bases, and 3 bases lay outside the gene matches. This CDR3 is built from 15 residues. The germline gives CDR1 SGHVS, CDR2 FNYEAQ. These data are taken from a study of blood T cell repertoires in COVID-19. Study-level information: T cells, B-cell-depleted T cells, or PBMCs provided the cDNA or gDNA that served as material.

The sample was PBMCs or T cells enriched from blood (not recorded which). The sequence came from a woman aged 40-49 years who had been exposed to COVID-19. The chain combines TRBV7-6 with TRBJ2-1; TRBD2 matches at 14 bases. CDR3 bases: TGTGCCAGCAGCTCGGGACTAGCGGGGGATAATGAGCAGTTCTTC. Translation gives CASSSGLAGDNEQFF. Full variable domain (outside the CDR3, taken from reference TRBV7-6 and TRBJ2-1): GAGVSQSPRYKVTKRGQDVALRCDPISGHVSLYWYRQALGQGPEFLTYFNYEAQQDKSGLPNDRFSAERPEGSISTLTIQRTEQRDSAMYRCASSSGLAGDNEQFFGPGTRLTVL.